This T cell receptor beta chain came from a study of T cell responses to AZD1222 COVID-19 vaccine. Some clones are missing from TCRdb's copy, which holds only in-frame ones; the method was immunoSEQ multiplex PCR. The sample holds 100,000 or so clones; approximately 90% are singletons and the top ten take roughly 4.5%. The germline V gene has CDR1 WSHSY and CDR2 SAAADI. Unmatched junction bases numbered 7, after V lost 11 bases and J lost 2 bases. The CDR3 is 13 residues long. The chain is built from TRBV10-2 and TRBJ1-1, with TRBD1 matching 8 bases. The receptor comes from an adult in good health. This material consisted of peripheral blood, taken on day 0 of AZD1222 vaccination. CDR3 amino acids: CAVYGQGNTEAFF. The CDR3 DNA reads as TGCGCCGTATATGGACAGGGAAACACTGAAGCTTTCTTT.